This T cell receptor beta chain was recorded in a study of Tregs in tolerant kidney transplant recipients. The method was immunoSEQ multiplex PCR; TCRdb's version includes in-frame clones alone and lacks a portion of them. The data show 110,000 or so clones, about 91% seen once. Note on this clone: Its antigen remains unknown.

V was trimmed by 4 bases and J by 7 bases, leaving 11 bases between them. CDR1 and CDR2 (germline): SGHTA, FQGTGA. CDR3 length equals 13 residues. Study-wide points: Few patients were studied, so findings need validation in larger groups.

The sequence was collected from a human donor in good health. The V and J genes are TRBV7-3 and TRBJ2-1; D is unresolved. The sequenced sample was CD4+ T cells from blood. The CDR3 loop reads CASSSYGSNEQFF. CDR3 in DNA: TGTGCCAGCAGCTCATACGGGTCGAATGAGCAGTTCTTC. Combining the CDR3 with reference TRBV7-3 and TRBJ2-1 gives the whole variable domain GAGVSQTPSNKVTEKGKYVELRCDPISGHTALYWYRQSLGQGPEFLIYFQGTGAADDSGLPNDRFFAVRPEGSVSTLKIQRTERGDSAVYLCASSSYGSNEQFFGPGTRLTVL.